This TCR beta chain originates from a study of human T cells and chemical hapten exposure. Overall study context: Slight volume differences across pooled libraries mainly accounted for varying per-sample TCR yields.

Time point described: pre-sensitization, week 0. Described treatment: therapeutic diphenylcyclopropenone sensitization with weekly scalp DPC. Trimming stripped 5 bases from V and 12 bases from J, with 14 bases between. Per the germline V gene, CDR1 is MNHEY and CDR2 is SVGEGT. This CDR3 comprises 12 residues. TCRdb processed the RACE reads anew with MiXCR; each CDR3 protein has one entry. Altogether a few hundred thousand distinct CDR3 sequences are present, 7% to 10% being singletons, with the ten largest covering approximately 2.2%. This clonotype has ten or more counts. Its specificity is unknown. The study's findings and limits: Patch test score was positively correlated with the counts of TCRs that had expanded at PT1. Following DPC sensitization, TCRs present above 1 in 1000 frequency showed no change. With alopecia, donors may have immune responses unlike healthy people's.

The origin of this receptor is a woman aged 40 to 55 with alopecia areata. Some clones in this sample may be carry-over from other donors' samples. Sequencing used whole blood, obtained in connection with sensitization to the hapten diphenylcyclopropenone (DPC). The rearrangement uses TRBV6-2 or TRBV6-3 and TRBJ2-1; no clear D gene. CDR3 amino acids: CASSPARRGQFF. As DNA, the CDR3 is TGTGCCAGCAGTCCGGCCCGCCGCGGGCAGTTCTTC.